Listed below are T cell receptor beta chains from one sample, sequenced in a study of CD8+ T cells in alopecia areata. This table comes from immunoSEQ multiplex PCR, and its TCRdb copy is limited to in-frame clones, with some not included. The sample holds 150,000 or so clones, around 50% seen once. This material consisted of CD4+ T cells sorted from blood, taken at week 0. Every receptor here comes from a human donor with alopecia areata. The CDR3 runs from the conserved cysteine through the conserved F or W. A D gene is named only where the DNA matches it firmly. Size tells how often a clone was seen (once, few, many) or the class of an expanded clone, and some rows leave it out.

TGTGCCAGCAGTTGGGCAGGGCTGGGGGAGACCCAGTACTTC | CASSWAGLGETQYF | . | TRBJ2-5 | . | TRBV6-5
TGTGCCAGCAGCCCGGGCCAACGTCGTGACTACACCTTC | CASSPGQRRDYTF | . | TRBJ1-2 | . | TRBV7-2
TGTGCCAGCAGCTTAGAAGGCGGCAGACAAAACATTCAGTACTTC | CASSLEGGRQNIQYF | . | TRBJ2-4 | . | TRBV7-6
TGTGCCAGCAGTTTATACACGGGAAGCTCCTACGAGCAGTACTTC | CASSLYTGSSYEQYF | . | TRBJ2-7 | . | TRBV27
TGTGCCAGCAGCGTTGGAGGACAGGGGCTAAGATCACCCCTCCACTTT | CASSVGGQGLRSPLHF | TRBD1 | TRBJ1-6 | . | TRBV13
TGTGCCAGCAGTGAAGTGAGACAGGGGGCGCGCTTAGTAGAGACCCAGTACTTC | CASSEVRQGARLVETQYF | TRBD1 | TRBJ2-5 | few | TRBV25-1
TGCAGCGTCTTCAAAGAGGGAAACTATGGCTACACCTTC | CSVFKEGNYGYTF | . | TRBJ1-2 | . | TRBV29-1
TGTGCCAGTTCGGGGACAGGGGTCTACGAGCAGTACTTC | CASSGTGVYEQYF | TRBD1 | TRBJ2-7 | few | TRBV19
TGCAGCGTACCGGGACTAGCGGGCGAGCAGTACTTC | CSVPGLAGEQYF | TRBD2 | TRBJ2-7 | . | TRBV29-1
TGCGCCAGCAATGAGGGGGGGCCCACAGATACGCAGTATTTT | CASNEGGPTDTQYF | . | TRBJ2-3 | . | TRBV5-1
TGTGCCAGCAGCTTTGGACGGAATGAAAAACTGTTTTTT | CASSFGRNEKLFF | . | TRBJ1-4 | . | TRBV7-2
TGCAGTGCTAGAGTCTGGGGGGAGCTGTTTTTT | CSARVWGELFF | . | TRBJ2-2 | . | TRBV20-1
TGTGCCAGCAGCTCGGGGAGGGTTTTTAATAGCAATCAGCCCCAGCATTTT | CASSSGRVFNSNQPQHF | . | TRBJ1-5 | . | TRBV7-2
TGTGCCAGCAGCGGTACTAGCGGGGCTAGCACAGATACGCAGTATTTT | CASSGTSGASTDTQYF | TRBD2 | TRBJ2-3 | . | TRBV9
TGCAGCTCCCGACAGGGACGCGAGCAGTACTTC | CSSRQGREQYF | TRBD1 | TRBJ2-7 | . | TRBV29-1
TGTGCCATCAGGGGGAGCGGAGTAATCACAGATACGCAGTATTTT | CAIRGSGVITDTQYF | . | TRBJ2-3 | few | TRBV10-3
TGTGCCAGCAGCTCTAGCGGGTACGAGCAGTACTTC | CASSSSGYEQYF | TRBD2 | TRBJ2-7 | . | TRBV6-1
TGTGCCAGCAGTCCCTGGACAGGAGCGAACACTGAAGCTTTCTTT | CASSPWTGANTEAFF | TRBD1 | TRBJ1-1 | . | TRBV2
TGTGCCTGGACCCCCGGTGGTAATTCACCCCTCCACTTT | CAWTPGGNSPLHF | . | TRBJ1-6 | . | TRBV30
TGTGCCTGCCACTCCGGGACCACCAATCAGCCCCAGCATTTT | CACHSGTTNQPQHF | . | TRBJ1-5 | . | TRBV30
TGCAGCGTTTTTGCCGGGACTAGCATCGGGGAGCAGTACTTC | CSVFAGTSIGEQYF | TRBD2 | TRBJ2-7 | . | TRBV29-1
TGTGCCAGTTGGGGGTACAATGAGCAGTTCTTC | CASWGYNEQFF | . | TRBJ2-1 | . | TRBV6-5
TGTGCCAGCAGCCCGTTTGAGTCTTTCTCCTACGAGCAGTACTTC | CASSPFESFSYEQYF | . | TRBJ2-7 | few | TRBV11-2
TGTGCCAGCAGCTTAGTGAGGTCGCGACAGGGGTACACCGGGGAGCTGTTTTTT | CASSLVRSRQGYTGELFF | TRBD1 | TRBJ2-2 | few | TRBV7-9
TGCAGCGGGAGGACGGGGCCCCAAGAGACCCAGTACTTC | CSGRTGPQETQYF | . | TRBJ2-5 | . | TRBV29-1
TGTGCCAGCAGTCTTACAGGGACCTCAGTGGATACGCAGTATTTT | CASSLTGTSVDTQYF | . | TRBJ2-3 | . | TRBV6-5
TGCGCCAGCAGCCCGGGACAGGGAGGTGAAAAACTGTTTTTT | CASSPGQGGEKLFF | TRBD1 | TRBJ1-4 | . | TRBV5-1
TGTGCCAGCAGCCTCCAGGGGGCTGAAGAGCAGTACTTC | CASSLQGAEEQYF | TRBD1 | TRBJ2-7 | few | TRBV4-2
TGTGCCAGCGGGGCCGAGACCCAGTACTTC | CASGAETQYF | . | TRBJ2-5 | . | TRBV7-9
TGTGCCAGCGGATACAGGGGGCAGGCTTTCTTT | CASGYRGQAFF | TRBD1 | TRBJ1-1 | . | TRBV27
TGCGCCAGCAGCCAAGATAGACAGCTGAACACTGAAGCTTTCTTT | CASSQDRQLNTEAFF | . | TRBJ1-1 | . | TRBV4-3
TGTGCCTGGAGTGTGGGTGGCCTTAATGAAAAACTGTTTTTT | CAWSVGGLNEKLFF | . | TRBJ1-4 | . | TRBV30
TGCGCCAGCAGCTTGGTAGGGACTCAAGAGACCCAGTACTTC | CASSLVGTQETQYF | . | TRBJ2-5 | . | TRBV5-1
TGCAGCATCCCCGGGACAGGGGGAACTGAAGCTTTCTTT | CSIPGTGGTEAFF | TRBD1 | TRBJ1-1 | . | TRBV29-1
TGCGCCAGCAGCCAAGATGAGGGTTATACCGGGGAGCTGTTTTTT | CASSQDEGYTGELFF | . | TRBJ2-2 | few | TRBV4-3
TGTGCCAGCGAGGCACCACAGGTTTTCGATGAGCAGTTCTTC | CASEAPQVFDEQFF | . | TRBJ2-1 | . | TRBV7-9
TGTGCCACTAATCCGGTCAAGGAAGAGACCCAGTACTTC | CATNPVKEETQYF | . | TRBJ2-5 | once | TRBV6-6
TGTGCCAGCAGCTCGTACTCCCAGGGCGGAATACTCTATGGCTACACCTTC | CASSSYSQGGILYGYTF | . | TRBJ1-2 | . | TRBV5-6
TGTGCCAGCTCATCTGGACAGGGGAGCGAGCAGTACTTC | CASSSGQGSEQYF | TRBD1 | TRBJ2-7 | . | TRBV18
TGCGCCAGCAGCTTGGGATTGGAGACCCAGTACTTC | CASSLGLETQYF | . | TRBJ2-5 | . | TRBV5-1
TGTGCCAGCAGGAGGGTGCAACTGAACACCGGGGAGCTGTTTTTT | CASRRVQLNTGELFF | . | TRBJ2-2 | medium-sized | TRBV7-9
TGTGCCAGCAGCTTAGAGGTGACAGGACTCTATGGCTACACCTTC | CASSLEVTGLYGYTF | . | TRBJ1-2 | few | TRBV7-2
TGTGCCAGCAGCCCCCGGACAGGCGCTAATTCACCCCTCCACTTT | CASSPRTGANSPLHF | TRBD1 | TRBJ1-6 | . | TRBV9
TGCAGTGCTGGGGTTTCACCCCTCCACTTT | CSAGVSPLHF | . | TRBJ1-6 | once | TRBV20-1
TGTGCCATCAGTGACCCCGGACGGATCGGCTATGGCTACACCTTC | CAISDPGRIGYGYTF | . | TRBJ1-2 | . | TRBV10-3
TGTGCCAGCAGCCAAGCCGGGACAGTAAATTCACCCCTCCACTTT | CASSQAGTVNSPLHF | TRBD1 | TRBJ1-6 | . | TRBV7-9
TGCAGCGTTGAAGAACAGGGCCTCTCCTTC | CSVEEQGLSF | . | TRBJ2-7 | . | TRBV29-1
TGCAGCGCATCGGATATCGAGTATGGCTACACCTTC | CSASDIEYGYTF | . | TRBJ1-2 | few | TRBV29-1